This T cell receptor beta chain was obtained from a study of identical twins (dated by TCRdb to between 2015 and 2016). Regarding the study in general: To test whether fetal clonotypes persist, the study used deep sequencing on TCR alpha and beta repertoires from monozygotic twins, unrelated adults of various ages, and cord blood. Replicate twin experiments were performed at different times using different library preparation protocols to rule out contamination.

To note about this clonotype: The clone's antigen remains unknown. Within one base of it there is no much larger clone, and no base qualities were kept.

Results and caveats for the whole study, not just this receptor: The excess sharing between twins in beta out-of-frame sequences was weaker because fewer shared sequences reduced the signal-to-noise ratio. Because the same donors could not be followed over many years, the conclusions relied on cross-sectional statistical analysis. In monozygotic twins, recombination models systematically underestimated out-of-frame TCR alpha sharing, but the models matched the sharing seen between unrelated individuals. Invariant T cells such as MAIT and iNKT could partly confound zero-insertion analyses, though diverse VJ usage argued against this for most clonotypes. Compared with coincidental sharing between unrelated individuals, an excess of low generation-probability sequences was observed among out-of-frame TCR alpha sequences shared between twins. Abundant cord blood beta clonotypes carried fewer insertions; young adult naive repertoires showed a weaker similar trend, while memory repertoires showed none.

V sheds 1 base and J sheds 5 bases, leaving 11 bases between their ends. The germline V gene (reference sequence) provides CDR1 SEHNR and CDR2 FQNEAQ. Its CDR3 holds 14 amino acids, cysteine through phenylalanine. Only CDR3 DNA remains: 42 bases, in frame from the first base. The receptor library was made with 5' RACE. Sequencing used an Illumina HiSeq 2000. A universal primer binding site was added through template switching, and the final cDNA carried a unique molecular identifier so that TCR cDNA molecules could be counted accurately. First-strand cDNA for TCR alpha and beta chains was synthesized from specific primers in the conserved constant-segment region. To control for contamination, every cDNA library was double barcoded, receiving both a SMART-Mk sample barcode and Illumina barcodes. Two successive PCR steps introduced TruSeq adapter sequences along with Illumina sample barcodes. Sequencing of the TCR alpha and beta cDNA libraries was done on the Illumina HiSeq platform using custom primers. On the authors' methods: Raw reads were processed with MiGEC to extract unique molecular identifiers, and MiXCR was used to determine CDR3 positions. For each individual, recombination models were inferred using an EM algorithm with the repgenHMM and IGoR tools. Shared clonotypes were analyzed with the tcR package in R, and sharing was normalized by the product of cloneset sizes. Out-of-frame nonproductive sequences were analyzed to study raw recombination free of thymic and clonal selection effects. TCRdb trimmed public reads at Q25 via fastp, called clones via MiXCR and kept in-frame beta chains. Rows with one shared CDR3 protein collapse into an entry with the most common genes and DNA. The V and J calls come from TCRdb's annotation, not from the publication. Within this sample are nearly 900,000 distinct CDR3 sequences, with about 12% of them counted one time only. In total, the top ten clones hold roughly 1.5% of the sample.

Every donor was a healthy Caucasian. The twin cohort consisted of three pairs of female monozygotic twins, all aged roughly 18 to 29 years. RNA for TCR libraries was isolated from peripheral blood mononuclear cells. These sequences were also reported in another study, on yellow fever vaccine responses in identical twins. The second paper further reports: The T cell response to vaccination in identical twins was reported by the authors to appear partly convergent and partly personalized. Focusing on identical twins, the study followed the T cell clones that responded to the vaccine, and did so with precision.

Sample: PBMCs. The V and J genes are TRBV7-9 and TRBJ1-1, with no confidently assigned D gene. This receptor was identified in a woman aged 18-29 years in good health. The nucleotide sequence is given as TGTGCCAGCAGCTTAGGGCCAGGATGGACTGAAGCTTTCTTT. Translated, this gives CASSLGPGWTEAFF. Reference TRBV7-9 and TRBJ1-1 proteins supply the regions before and after the CDR3; the full variable domain is: DTGVSQNPRHKITKRGQNVTFRCDPISEHNRLYWYRQTLGQGPEFLTYFQNEAQLEKSRLLSDRFSAERPKGSFSTLEIQRTEQGDSAMYLCASSLGPGWTEAFFGQGTRLTVV.